The sequence of this TCR beta chain was determined in a study of T-cell memory formation after mild COVID-19. Study-wide findings and caveats: Mainly CM and EM harbored the contracting CD4+ clones; mainly EMRA harbored the CD8+ ones.

This clonotype was found many times. The antigen is undetermined. TCRdb itself ran the 5' RACE reads through MiXCR, one entry per CDR3 protein. The sample contains 45,000 to 55,000 distinct CDR3 sequences, approximately 9% of which appear only once. With 3 bases removed from V and 0 bases from J, the gap between germline ends came to 9 bases. The CDR3 length is 13 residues. Germline CDR1 is DFQATT and CDR2 is SNEGSKA (reference sequence). Material for sequencing was PBMCs or a T cell subset sorted from them (not recorded which). This receptor was taken from an adult woman who had mild COVID-19 (a few samples of this study predate the infection). Cell type and time point are not known. The V call is TRBV20-1, the J call TRBJ2-7; no clear D gene. CDR3 DNA sequence: TGCAGTGCTAGGTATGGCAGCTCCTACGAGCAGTACTTC. This translates into CSARYGSSYEQYF.